This T cell receptor (beta chain) was sequenced in a study of T cell repertoires in cytomegalovirus infection. Study-level findings and limits: CMV-specific HLA-C-restricted TCR beta clonotypes dominated the ex vivo response.

Trimming cost V 5 bases and J 6 bases; bases outside gene matches: 5. CDR1 and CDR2 from the germline V gene are LNHDA and SQIVND (reference sequence). The CDR3 is 13 amino acids. TCRdb reprocessed the reads with MiXCR, giving one entry per CDR3 protein. The sample has 150,000 to 200,000 distinct CDR3 sequences, approximately 20% seen once. This clonotype has at least ten counts. Its specificity is not known. Sequencing was carried out using PBMCs. This chain joins TRBV19 and TRBJ1-1, with TRBD1 matching 8 bases. This receptor was taken from a human donor in good health (CMV status not recorded). Some clones in this sample may be carry-over from other donors' samples. CDR3 protein: CASSGQGGAEAFF. CDR3 nucleotide sequence: TGTGCCAGTAGTGGACAGGGAGGGGCTGAAGCTTTCTTT.